This TCR beta chain was sequenced during a study of T-cell memory formation after mild COVID-19 (dated by TCRdb to the early 2020s). About the full investigation: Most TCR sequence clusters were specific to one of the two donors. The cohort comprised two young, previously healthy adult volunteers, one female and one male. T-cell clones expanding and contracting after mild COVID-19 in a couple of donors were tracked by longitudinal TCRalpha and TCRbeta repertoire sequencing.

The paper as a whole reports these results and caveats: Some responding clones were detected in pre-infection memory, which suggested that pre-existing cross-reactive memory T cells had joined the SARS-CoV-2 response. Contracting CD4+ clones were located mainly in the CM and EM memory subsets, whereas CD8+ clones were found to be enriched in EMRA. The second-wave clones that peaked on day 37 were not confirmed to be SARS-CoV-2 specific. Clones that contracted from day 15 to 85 showed balanced CD4/CD8 phenotypes, whereas a second wave of clones that expanded from day 15 to 37 leaned towards CD4+. The study covered only a couple of mild cases, and larger cohorts including severe cases with pre-infection samples were considered necessary.

Sequencing was performed on an Illumina NovaSeq 6000. TCRalpha and TCRbeta cDNA libraries were built by 5'RACE with constant-segment primers, adding sample barcodes and unique molecular identifiers. Trizol reagent was used to extract RNA from every sample. Library amplification was performed in two PCR steps, and a second sample barcode and Illumina TruSeq adapters were introduced in the second step. Sequencing of libraries was performed on an Illumina NovaSeq with 2 x 150 bp paired-end reads. The study's processing was this. With migec v1.2.7, reads were demultiplexed and then collapsed into UMI-guided consensus sequences. With mixcr v2.1.11, UMI consensuses were aligned to TRA and TRB V and J templates and assembled into clonotypes. A clonotype was counted as expanded or contracted only when both edgeR and NoisET called the clonotype significant, with the noise models trained on biological replicates. For edgeR calls, the thresholds were a false discovery rate-adjusted p below 0.01 and a log2 fold-change of 1. PCA with hierarchical clustering of max-normalized trajectories of the 1000 most abundant clonotypes was used as exploratory dynamics analysis. The CD4 or CD8 phenotype of responding clones was assigned using the separately sequenced CD4+ and CD8+ repertoires. The raw public data were reprocessed by TCRdb itself: fastp quality trimming at Q25, MiXCR clonotype calling, in-frame beta chains only. Identical CDR3 proteins give one entry, which carries the most common genes and DNA. The authors' filters were not applied to this entry. This sample lists about 430,000 distinct CDR3 sequences; approximately 25% were detected once. The ten largest clones add up to 7% to 9.5% of the sample.

From a lookup of the germline V gene, CDR1 and CDR2 are SQVTM and ANQGSEA. Including cysteine and phenylalanine, the CDR3 has 13 amino acids. Only the CDR3 portion is preserved as DNA: 39 bases, with reading frame beginning at the first base. V is cut back by 4 bases and J by 3 bases, with 4 bases in the junction unmatched. About this clonotype itself: The specificity of this receptor is unknown. The sample holds no much larger clone one base away, and base qualities are not on file.

Ficoll-Paque density gradient centrifugation was used to isolate PBMCs. The receptor chain draws on TRBV29-1 and TRBJ1-2; 8 central nucleotides agree with TRBD1. The receptor comes from an adult woman who had mild COVID-19 (a few samples of this study predate the infection). The sample titles of this study are shuffled in the database, so cell type and time point are left out; the donor was told from shared clones. Sequencing was carried out using PBMCs or a T cell subset sorted from them (not recorded which). The CDR3 region: CSVGGQGDYGYTF. The DNA sequence is as follows: TGCAGCGTTGGAGGACAGGGTGACTATGGCTACACCTTC.